This T cell receptor beta chain came from a study of beta chain features in type 1 diabetes. Study-wide results and limits: The study found fewer insertions and more deletions at VDJ junctions in type 1 diabetes patients. Among patients with Type 1 diabetes, TCRB CDR3s were moderately but significantly shorter in every one of the four CD4+ subsets.

As every portion of the isolated RNA was reverse transcribed, the sequencing read expressed TCRB transcripts. Using immunoSEQ multiplex PCR, the repertoire was profiled, and TCRdb retains in-frame clones only, with some absent. This table has about 400,000 clones, roughly 12% appearing once. CDR1 is LNHNV and CDR2 is YYDKDF in the germline V gene (reference sequence). J gave up 6 bases and V 0 bases, and 9 bases lay outside the gene matches. CDR3 length: 16 residues. This clone was detected a few times. Antigen specificity is unknown. Based on CD45RO/CCR7/CD25/CD127/CD95/CD27, CD4+ regulatory, stem cell-like memory, naive and central memory cells were sorted.

This TCR came from a woman between 18 and 30 years old with type 1 diabetes. The source material was naive CD4+ T cells from blood. This rearrangement joins TRBV15 to TRBJ2-7; 9 bases match TRBD1. CDR3 DNA sequence: TGTGCCACCAGCAGAGATCGGGGGACAGGGTCGGGCGAGCAGTACTTC. The encoded protein is CATSRDRGTGSGEQYF. Based on the CDR3 plus reference TRBV15 and TRBJ2-7, the full variable domain is DAMVIQNPRYQVTQFGKPVTLSCSQTLNHNVMYWYQQKSSQAPKLLFHYYDKDFNNEADTPDNFQSRRPNTSFCFLDIRSPGLGDTAMYLCATSRDRGTGSGEQYFGPGTRLTVT.